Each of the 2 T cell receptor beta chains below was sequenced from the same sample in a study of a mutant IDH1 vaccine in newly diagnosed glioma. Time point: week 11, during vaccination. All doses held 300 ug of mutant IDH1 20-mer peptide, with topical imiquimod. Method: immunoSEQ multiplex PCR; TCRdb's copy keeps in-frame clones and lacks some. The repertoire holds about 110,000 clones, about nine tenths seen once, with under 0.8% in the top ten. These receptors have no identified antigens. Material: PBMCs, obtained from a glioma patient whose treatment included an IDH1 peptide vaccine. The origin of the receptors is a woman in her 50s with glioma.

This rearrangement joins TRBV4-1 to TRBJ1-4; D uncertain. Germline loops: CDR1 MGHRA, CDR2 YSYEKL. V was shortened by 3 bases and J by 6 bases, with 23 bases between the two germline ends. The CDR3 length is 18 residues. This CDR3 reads CASSHPFGGLPRDEKLFF. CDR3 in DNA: TGCGCCAGCAGCCATCCCTTCGGAGGGCTCCCCAGAGATGAAAAACTGTTTTTT.

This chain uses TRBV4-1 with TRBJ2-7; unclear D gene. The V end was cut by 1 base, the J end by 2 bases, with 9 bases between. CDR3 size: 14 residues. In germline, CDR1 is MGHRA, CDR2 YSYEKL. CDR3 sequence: CASSQVTPAYEQYF. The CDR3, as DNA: TGCGCCAGCAGCCAAGTTACCCCCGCCTACGAGCAGTACTTC.